A selection of T cell receptor beta chains follows, all from one sample in a study of blood T cell repertoires in COVID-19. TCRdb's copy holds only in-frame clones and misses some; the assay was immunoSEQ multiplex PCR. The sample has over 85,000 clones; 70% to 90% are singletons. Sequences were obtained from peripheral blood. These receptors originate from a man aged 50-59 years with active COVID-19. CDR3s leave out the opening cysteine and the closing phenylalanine or tryptophan. The order of the fields is V gene, CDR3 protein.

TRBV29-1 SVVRGRNEAF
TRBV14 ASSPRQGREKLF
TRBV7-9 ASSLDVRGPETPHYEQY
TRBV7-9 ASRNRGQGGDIANYGYT
TRBV18 ASSPDTSTQY
TRBV19 ASSIPGATNEKLF
TRBV11-2 ASSLAGSYEQY
TRBV7-9 ASSLVSARVGEQY
TRBV5-1 ASSFRGRTEAF
TRBV7-2 ASRGSANTGELF
TRBV7-9 ASSLGSGGVNEQY
TRBV11-2 ASSRIRGNTGELF
TRBV11-3 ASSSRRKNTEAF
TRBV6-5 ASTWTGSNQPQH
TRBV5-6 ASSNLQGASTDTQY
TRBV2 ARQGREGETQY
TRBV24-1 ATSDRVNRTSENTGELF
TRBV7-9 ASSRDRGDEKLF
TRBV7-9 ASRSYNEQF
TRBV19 ASSPKRGSNNEQF
TRBV4-1 ASSQDRTSGGTQY
TRBV7-2 ASTPGAVKGHNEQF
TRBV2 ASSGELTGGNEQF
TRBV12-3/TRBV12-4 ASSLIGGLEAF
TRBV5-1 ASSLGSGYNYEQY
TRBV7-3 ASSPTGQGSGNQPQH
TRBV5-1 ASSPGSTGGRNEQF
TRBV5-6 ASSLGLQAGSAGELF
TRBV5-1 ASSSGTRIPYEQY
TRBV3-1/TRBV3-2 ASSDSGRREQY
TRBV18 ASSPETGTYEQY
TRBV4-3 ASSQGTGLRETQY
TRBV5-3 ARILAGGPGRDTQY
TRBV27 ASSLLPPGLNTGELF
TRBV19 ASSGYRGSGQPQH
TRBV11-1 ASSLEGGLNTEAF
TRBV29-1 SVVGTTHSTDTQY
TRBV2 ASSPGTVSTDTQY
TRBV27 ASSLQPRNQPQH
TRBV7-2 ASSAETYEQY
TRBV4-3 ASSQDYWRPGGYT
TRBV6-5 ATTWTGESYEQY
TRBV3-1/TRBV3-2 ASSPTVNSGNTIY
TRBV4-1 ASSQVSSQQGRQPQH
TRBV9 ASSPDPQQGYGYT
TRBV4-1 ASSQGSGSTGELF
TRBV15 ATPGITIAGHLGGRPSYEQY
TRBV5-4 ASSSGQIPNTEAF
TRBV19 ASSIDQSGYQPQH
TRBV4-1 ASSQGPSGGPSEQF
TRBV6-2/TRBV6-3 ASSFRDRGLRYGYT
TRBV7-2 ASSHNRDPQETQY
TRBV18 ASSPSGGEYEKLF
TRBV10-3 AIRDRVNTEAF
TRBV7-2 ASSLEGTGTYGYT
TRBV11-2 ASSLGGGGQSSETQY
TRBV6-2/TRBV6-3 ASSYSPAIAYEQY
TRBV2 ASRTLSLAGGLETQY
TRBV9 ASSARLAKTQY